Shown below are 29 T cell receptor beta chains from a single sample sequenced in a study of blood T cells in healthy people across ages. The second PCR ran about 6 to 11 cycles with a sample-barcoded 5' primer and J-beta primers. Each CDR3 protein is one row after TCRdb ran MiXCR on the 5' RACE reads. The sample carries about 930,000 distinct CDR3 sequences, 25% to 35% recorded once. The same data also contributed to another study, on T cells of mothers and their children.

Specimen: blood. Every receptor here comes from a middle-aged woman in good health.

This rearrangement joins TRBV2 to TRBJ2-1, with D uncertain. The CDR3 has 15 residues. CDR1 is SNHLY, CDR2 FYNNEI, per germline. With 6 bases removed from V and 8 bases from J, the gap between germline ends came to 20 bases. CDR3 residues: CASREFQVTKHEQFF. The CDR3, as DNA: TGTGCCAGCAGGGAGTTTCAGGTTACAAAGCATGAGCAGTTCTTC.

This chain uses TRBV15 with TRBJ2-1; weak D call: TRBD2 (7 bases). In germline, CDR1 is LNHNV, CDR2 YYDKDF (reference sequence). With 0 bases removed from V and 10 bases from J, the gap between germline ends came to 16 bases. The length of the CDR3 is 15 residues. CDR3: CATSRESTGRGEQFF. The CDR3 coding sequence is TGTGCCACCAGCAGAGAATCTACAGGGAGGGGGGAGCAGTTCTTC.

The table lists this clonotype with many counts. V and J are TRBV7-2 and TRBJ1-1, with 10 bases that match TRBD1. The CDR3 is 15 residues long. Germline V gene data show CDR1 as SGHTA and CDR2 as FQGNSA. The J segment lost 7 bases and the V segment lost 5 bases, leaving 10 bases of the junction unmatched. CDR3 sequence reads: CASSKTGGEGIEAFF. CDR3 nucleotides: TGTGCCAGCAGCAAGACAGGGGGCGAAGGGATTGAAGCTTTCTTT.

This clonotype has at least ten counts. The chain carries TRBV29-1 and TRBJ2-1; 10 bases agree with TRBD2. With 8 bases clipped from V and 4 bases from J, the junction kept 8 bases outside the gene matches. The germline gives CDR1 SQVTM, CDR2 ANQGSEA. The CDR3 has 14 amino acids. The CDR3 nucleotides read TGCAGCAGCCTAGCGGGGGCCATGTACAATGAGCAGTTCTTC. This encodes CSSLAGAMYNEQFF.

This clonotype was counted many times. The chain links TRBV5-1 to TRBJ2-5; TRBD2 aligns across 8 bases. V gave up 3 bases and J gave up 1 base; unmatched junction bases: 5. The V gene's germline CDR1 is SGHRS and CDR2 YFSETQ. This CDR3 contains 15 residues. This CDR3 is CASSSYSGTQETQYF. CDR3 sequence (DNA): TGCGCCAGCAGCTCGTATAGCGGGACCCAAGAGACCCAGTACTTC.

This clonotype has ten or more counts. This chain links TRBV27 with TRBJ2-7; D may correspond to TRBD1 or TRBD2 (5 bases each). This CDR3 has 12 amino acids. Between the trimmed V and J ends, which lost 5 bases and 7 bases, there was a span of 12 bases. CDR1 MNHEY and CDR2 SMNVEV come from the germline V gene (reference sequence). CDR3 sequence (DNA): TGTGCCAGCAGTCGAGGGGTAGGGGAGCAGTACTTC. Translated: CASSRGVGEQYF.

The chain combines TRBV21-1 with TRBJ2-1; the table gives TRBD1 as D, unverified against the DNA. With the DNA end fitting TRBJ2-7 better, the J assignment may be wrong. TRBV21-1 is a documented pseudogene. The CDR3 has 15 amino acids. CDR3 sequence reads: CASTPEVKTDNEQYF. For the CDR3, the DNA is TGTGCCAGCACCCCAGAGGTCAAGACAGACAATGAGCAGTACTTC.

This clonotype has just a few counts. CDR3 in DNA: TGCGCCAGCAGCCTTTTCGCGCTAGCGGGGGGCAACAATGAGCAGTTCTTC. Amino acid sequence: CASSLFALAGGNNEQFF. The V call is TRBV4-1, the J call TRBJ2-1; TRBD2 aligns across 11 bases. The length of the CDR3 is 17 residues. With 4 bases clipped from V and 5 bases from J, the junction kept 10 bases outside the gene matches. CDR1 and CDR2 from the germline V gene are MGHRA and YSYEKL.

The chain couples TRBV7-2 to TRBJ1-2; possibly TRBD1 for D (5 bases). Germline CDR1 is SGHTA and CDR2 is FQGNSA. CDR3 length equals 17 residues. The ends were cut back, 4 bases at V and 4 bases at J, with 22 bases in the middle. CDR3 in amino acids: CASSSLGGTVLGYGYTF. CDR3 coding DNA: TGTGCCAGCAGCTCTTTGGGCGGGACGGTCCTTGGCTATGGCTACACCTTC.

As regards this clonotype: With a much larger clone just one base away, this may be a read error. The gene calls are TRBV6-5 and TRBJ2-4, with TRBD1 identical over 8 bases. The J call may be incorrect, as the DNA end agrees better with TRBJ2-7. The V gene's germline CDR1 is MNHEY and CDR2 SVGAGI. This CDR3 comprises 15 residues. CDR3 in DNA: TGTGCCAGCAGAAAACAACAGGGGGGACGGAGCGAGCAGTACTTC. It codes for CASRKQQGGRSEQYF.

The rearrangement links TRBV19 to TRBJ2-7; TRBD1 might be the D (6 bases). The ends were cut back, 4 bases at V and 2 bases at J, with 9 bases in the middle. CDR3 length equals 13 residues. Germline values: CDR1 LNHDA, CDR2 SQIVND (reference sequence). The DNA of the CDR3 is TGTGCCAGTAGTACGGGACATACCTACGAGCAGTACTTC. Its translation is CASSTGHTYEQYF.

The V gene is TRBV19, the J gene TRBJ1-2; 11 bases agree with TRBD1. V gave up 7 bases and J gave up 6 bases; unmatched junction bases: 10. The CDR3 runs 15 residues. Germline V gene data show CDR1 as LNHDA and CDR2 as SQIVND (reference sequence). CDR3 DNA sequence: TGTGCCAGTAATCCAGGGGGACAGGGGGACCATGGCTACACCTTC. This codes for CASNPGGQGDHGYTF.

This clonotype showed up many times. The chain combines TRBV9 with TRBJ2-1; D gene uncertain. The CDR3 runs to 14 residues. Trimming stripped 3 bases from V and 5 bases from J, with 12 bases between. The germline V gene has CDR1 SGDLS and CDR2 YYNGEE. The CDR3 sequence is CASSAASWDNEQFF. In nucleotides, the CDR3 is TGTGCCAGCAGCGCGGCTAGTTGGGACAATGAGCAGTTCTTC. Full variable domain (missing parts from reference TRBV9 and TRBJ2-1): DSGVTQTPKHLITATGQRVTLRCSPRSGDLSVYWYQQSLDQGLQFLIQYYNGEERAKGNILERFSAQQFPDLHSELNLSSLELGDSALYFCASSAASWDNEQFFGPGTRLTVL.

The genes are TRBV24-1 and TRBJ2-1; D may match TRBD1 or TRBD2 (6 bases each). This CDR3 is 17 amino acids long. Germline lookup yields CDR1 KGHDR and CDR2 SFDVKD. V lost 4 bases to trimming and J lost 9 bases, with 24 bases between them. The CDR3 region has the DNA TGTGCCACCAGTGAGGGGCCCCGGGGGCCTACTATGAGTGAGCAGTTCTTC. Residues: CATSEGPRGPTMSEQFF.

This clonotype occurred many times. CDR3 amino acids: CRQTTGGSEGYTF. In nucleotides, the CDR3 is TGCAGACAGACCACAGGGGGAAGTGAGGGCTACACCTTC. The rearrangement links TRBV20-1 to TRBJ1-2; TRBD1 agrees at 8 bases. This CDR3 spans 13 amino acids. Germline V lookup: CDR1 DFQATT, CDR2 SNEGSKA (reference sequence).

On this clonotype itself: This may be a read error, as it is one base from a much larger clone. V and J are TRBV20-1 and TRBJ2-1; D is unresolved. V lost 0 bases to trimming and J lost 8 bases, with 20 bases between them. The V gene's germline CDR1 is DFQATT and CDR2 SNEGSKA (reference sequence). The CDR3 contains 16 residues. The CDR3 reads CSARDGWITLRDEQFF. The DNA of the CDR3 is TGCAGTGCTAGAGATGGCTGGATTACCCTGAGAGATGAGCAGTTCTTC.

The chain employs TRBV19 and TRBJ1-1, with a tentative D call TRBD1 (5 bases). Germline V lookup: CDR1 LNHDA, CDR2 SQIVND (reference sequence). The V end was cut by 10 bases, the J end by 4 bases, with 19 bases between. The CDR3 totals 14 residues. CDR3 nucleotide sequence: TGTGCCACCTGGGACCAATCTTCGGGCACTGAAGCTTTCTTT. It codes for CATWDQSSGTEAFF.

The chain uses TRBV29-1 and TRBJ2-7; D remains ambiguous. The CDR3 totals 11 residues. Between the trimmed V and J ends, which lost 6 bases and 2 bases, there was a span of 8 bases. Germline values: CDR1 SQVTM, CDR2 ANQGSEA. The CDR3 here is CSVHTPYEQYF. CDR3 DNA: TGCAGCGTCCATACACCCTACGAGCAGTACTTC.

This clonotype was seen at least ten times. V usage is TRBV3-1 and J usage is TRBJ2-7, with D perhaps matching TRBD2 (5 bases). This CDR3 region has 12 residues. Per the germline V gene, CDR1 is LGHDT and CDR2 is YNNKEL (reference sequence). V lost 8 bases and J 5 bases, leaving 13 bases between the germline ends. The CDR3 protein is CASGGGANEQYF. In DNA, the CDR3 is TGTGCCAGCGGAGGAGGAGCCAACGAGCAGTACTTC.

The sample holds a few counts of this clonotype. The chain recombines TRBV6-6 with TRBJ1-5, with 9 bases identical to TRBD1. The ends lost 5 bases at V and 2 bases at J; junction bases unmatched: 7. The CDR3 is 16 amino acids. Germline values: CDR1 MNHNY, CDR2 SVGAGI (reference sequence). DNA of the CDR3: TGTGCCAGCAGTACCACACAGGGGGCGGGCAATCAGCCCCAGCATTTT. As protein: CASSTTQGAGNQPQHF.

This chain joins TRBV7-2 and TRBJ1-4; TRBD1 might be the D (6 bases). Per germline, CDR1 SGHTA and CDR2 FQGNSA. Trimming left V 1 base short and J 1 base short, with 7 bases between. The length of the CDR3 is 15 residues. CDR3 nucleotide sequence: TGTGCCAGCAGCTTAGTACAGGGAACTAATGAAAAACTGTTTTTT. Residues: CASSLVQGTNEKLFF.

The V call is TRBV29-1, the J call TRBJ2-1, with 11 bases lining up with TRBD1. Germline V gene lookup returns CDR1 SQVTM and CDR2 ANQGSEA. CDR3 length: 13 residues. The J segment lost 10 bases and the V segment lost 6 bases, leaving 8 bases of the junction unmatched. The CDR3 is CSVADRGPYEQFF. CDR3 DNA sequence: TGCAGCGTCGCGGACAGGGGGCCTTACGAGCAGTTCTTC.

This clonotype was detected ten times or more. The rearrangement uses TRBV30 and TRBJ2-6; 8 bases fit TRBD1. The length of the CDR3 is 21 residues. Germline V gene lookup returns CDR1 GTSNPN and CDR2 SVGIG (reference sequence). V was pared by 3 bases and J by 0 bases, with 19 bases of the junction left unmatched. CDR3 residues: CAWSKRGRDRGIPSGANVLTF. The CDR3 DNA follows: TGTGCCTGGAGCAAAAGGGGGCGAGACAGGGGCATTCCCTCTGGGGCCAACGTCCTGACTTTC.

This clonotype was detected only a few times. The junction departs from germline at one end; a sequencing error may be responsible. The chain has TRBV6-1 and TRBJ2-1, with D possibly being TRBD1 (6 bases). The V gene's germline CDR1 is MNHNS and CDR2 SASEGT. This CDR3 is 15 amino acids long. The CDR3 coding sequence is TGTGCCGGCAGCCACAGACAGGCTTCCCACAATGAGCAGTTCTTC. It yields the protein CAGSHRQASHNEQFF.

This clonotype was recorded a few times. This CDR3 reads CASSETGQETQYF. The CDR3 DNA reads TGTGCCAGCAGCGAGACAGGACAAGAGACCCAGTACTTC. This chain links TRBV2 with TRBJ2-5; the D gene is possibly TRBD1 (6 bases). Germline-derived CDR1 and CDR2 are SNHLY and FYNNEI. Trimming removed 6 bases at V and 2 bases at J, with 10 bases between. The length of the CDR3 is 13 residues. The full variable domain, in which reference TRBV2 and TRBJ2-5 provide the parts outside the CDR3, is EPEVTQTPSHQVTQMGQEVILRCVPISNHLYFYWYRQILGQKVEFLVSFYNNEISEKSEIFDDQFSVERPDGSNFTLKIRSTKLEDSAMYFCASSETGQETQYFGPGTRLLVL.

The rearrangement uses TRBV4-1 and TRBJ2-5; D perhaps matches TRBD1 (5 bases). Germline CDR1 and CDR2: MGHRA and YSYEKL. V was trimmed by 5 bases and J by 5 bases, leaving 15 bases between them. There are 14 residues in the CDR3. CDR3 nucleotides: TGCGCCAGCAGCGACTGCAGGGTGGGGGAGACCCAGTACTTC. This translates into CASSDCRVGETQYF.

In this sample, this clonotype turned up many times. The chain uses TRBV4-1 and TRBJ2-3; tentatively, D is TRBD1 (7 bases). CDR3 length: 14 residues. CDR1 and CDR2 (germline): MGHRA, YSYEKL. Trimming left V 7 bases short and J 5 bases short, with 16 bases between. Written as DNA, the CDR3 is TGCGCCAGCAACCCCAGGGGGGTGGGAGATACGCAGTATTTT. It codes for CASNPRGVGDTQYF.

V is TRBV7-2 and J is TRBJ2-2, with D tentatively TRBD1 (6 bases). In germline, CDR1 is SGHTA, CDR2 FQGNSA. The length of the CDR3 is 19 residues. Trimming left V 0 bases short and J 6 bases short, with 23 bases between. Here the CDR3 reads CASSLALTLIQGDAGELFF. CDR3 in DNA: TGTGCCAGCAGCTTAGCGCTTACCCTTATACAGGGCGACGCCGGGGAGCTGTTTTTT.

This clonotype was seen repeatedly, ten times or more. J is TRBJ2-7 and V is TRBV14, with 10 bases fitting TRBD2. Germline CDR1 SGHDN, CDR2 FVKESK. This CDR3 is 15 amino acids long. V dropped 2 bases and J dropped 0; count of bases not matched to a gene: 1. CDR3 nucleotide sequence: TGTGCCAGCAGCCAACTAGCGGGAGTCTCCTACGAGCAGTACTTC. Protein sequence: CASSQLAGVSYEQYF.